One and the same sample provided the 18 T cell receptor beta chains below, sequenced in a study of cytotoxic CD8 clonotypes in ibrutinib-treated CLL. The repertoire was sequenced with immunoSEQ multiplex PCR; TCRdb's copy has only in-frame clones and lacks some. The table has 250,000 to 350,000 clones, roughly three quarters seen once. The starting material was PBMCs, obtained at disease progression, from a patient treated with ibrutinib. These receptors were taken from a human donor with chronic lymphocytic leukemia.

The chain employs TRBV7-8 and TRBJ2-1, with 10 nucleotides matching TRBD2. Germline CDR1 reads SGHVS; CDR2 reads FQNEAQ. This CDR3 contains 15 residues. The V segment lost 5 bases and the J segment 4 bases; nucleotides outside the gene matches: 5. The chain's CDR3 is CASSQGLAAYNEQFF. As DNA, the CDR3 is TGTGCCAGCAGCCAAGGACTAGCGGCTTACAATGAGCAGTTCTTC.

The chain joins TRBV28 to TRBJ2-7; 12 bases agree with TRBD2. The CDR3 spans 13 residues. V was pared by 8 bases and J by 2 bases, with 1 base of the junction left unmatched. The germline CDR1 and CDR2 sequences are MDHEN and SYDVKM. This CDR3 reads CASRTSGTYEQYF. CDR3 coding DNA: TGTGCCAGCCGGACTAGCGGGACCTACGAGCAGTACTTC.

The chain carries TRBV11-2 and TRBJ2-7; 8 bases line up with TRBD2. Germline values: CDR1 SGHAT, CDR2 FQNNGV. V lost 1 base and J lost 3; bases outside the gene matches: 8. The CDR3 totals 16 residues. Here the CDR3 reads CASSLGMWGLDYEQYF. CDR3 sequence (DNA): TGTGCCAGCAGCTTAGGGATGTGGGGACTAGACTACGAGCAGTACTTC.

This chain joins TRBV4-1 and TRBJ2-3; 15 nucleotides align to TRBD2. J lost 7 bases, V lost 4 bases, and 21 bases had no gene match. CDR3 length: 21 amino acids. Germline CDR1 MGHRA, CDR2 YSYEKL. This CDR3 is CASSPSPLFWTSGGAQNTQYF. CDR3 bases: TGCGCCAGCAGCCCTAGTCCTCTTTTTTGGACTAGCGGGGGGGCCCAAAATACGCAGTATTTT.

The chain recombines TRBV13 with TRBJ2-5, with TRBD2 matching 7 bases. J lost 4 bases, V lost 5 bases, and 7 bases had no gene match. Germline-derived CDR1 and CDR2 are PRHDT and FYEKMQ (reference sequence). This CDR3 contains 14 residues. CDR3: CASSPPTSPETQYF. The CDR3 DNA reads TGTGCCAGCAGCCCTCCGACTAGCCCAGAGACCCAGTACTTC.

This sequence joins TRBV20-1 and TRBJ2-5, with D possibly matching TRBD1 (5 bases). Germline CDR1 and CDR2: DFQATT and SNEGSKA (reference sequence). V shed 7 bases and J shed 6 bases, with 12 bases lying between them. There are 11 residues in the CDR3. As DNA, the CDR3 is TGCAGTGTAGACGTGGGGCAGACCCAGTACTTC. Its translation: CSVDVGQTQYF.

The chain couples TRBV15 to TRBJ1-5; 7 bases are shared with TRBD1. Germline loops: CDR1 LNHNV, CDR2 YYDKDF (reference sequence). This CDR3 comprises 16 residues. Trimming cost V 0 bases and J 1 base; bases outside gene matches: 3. DNA for the CDR3: TGTGCCACCAGCAGAGAAAAGGGACAGAGCAATCAGCCCCAGCATTTT. Translated, it gives CATSREKGQSNQPQHF.

The V and J genes are TRBV5-1 and TRBJ2-1; a possible D gene is TRBD2 (6 bases). This CDR3 region has 15 residues. V dropped 2 bases and J dropped 3 bases, with 12 bases sitting between them. Germline CDR1 and CDR2: SGHRS and YFSETQ. As DNA, the CDR3 is TGCGCCAGCAGCTTACGGGAGCAGGTCTACAATGAGCAGTTCTTC. This gives the protein CASSLREQVYNEQFF.

The rearrangement joins TRBV7-9 to TRBJ2-7; the D is unclear. The CDR3 has 17 residues. Germline CDR1 is SEHNR and CDR2 is FQNEAQ (reference sequence). With 1 base removed from V and 3 bases from J, the gap between germline ends came to 19 bases. The CDR3 here is CASSLGQGPLTYYEQYF. The CDR3 bases are TGTGCCAGCAGCTTAGGTCAAGGCCCCCTAACATACTACGAGCAGTACTTC. The full variable domain, in which reference TRBV7-9 and TRBJ2-7 provide the parts outside the CDR3, is DTGVSQNPRHKITKRGQNVTFRCDPISEHNRLYWYRQTLGQGPEFLTYFQNEAQLEKSRLLSDRFSAERPKGSFSTLEIQRTEQGDSAMYLCASSLGQGPLTYYEQYFGPGTRLTVT.

V gene TRBV27 combines with J gene TRBJ2-4; TRBD1 matches at 7 bases. Germline-derived CDR1 and CDR2 are MNHEY and SMNVEV (reference sequence). Trimming at V came to 0 bases and at J to 1 base, leaving 18 bases not matched to a gene. The CDR3 runs to 21 residues. The CDR3 here is CASSLSRPGQTIVGAKNIQYF. DNA of the CDR3: TGTGCCAGCAGTTTATCGAGACCGGGACAGACTATCGTTGGGGCCAAAAACATTCAGTACTTC.

The rearrangement links TRBV2 to TRBJ1-5; D uncertain. V was trimmed by 6 bases and J by 3 bases, leaving 15 bases between them. Germline V lookup: CDR1 SNHLY, CDR2 FYNNEI. The CDR3 has 15 residues. As DNA, the CDR3 is TGTGCCAGCAGGCCGACAATACTAGACAATCAGCCCCAGCATTTT. It codes for CASRPTILDNQPQHF.

This chain uses TRBV7-2 with TRBJ1-5; TRBD1 matches at 9 bases. Germline-derived CDR1 and CDR2 are SGHTA and FQGNSA. This CDR3 has 18 residues. Trimming cost V 3 bases and J 1 base; bases outside gene matches: 10. The DNA of the CDR3 is TGTGCCAGCAGCTTGCTCCCGACAGGGGGGATAAGCAATCAGCCCCAGCATTTT. It translates to CASSLLPTGGISNQPQHF.

This rearrangement joins TRBV5-1 to TRBJ1-6; 9 bases fit TRBD1. Germline trimming cut 4 bases from V and 13 bases from J; bases unmatched to any gene: 12. Germline assignment: CDR1 SGHRS and CDR2 YFSETQ. The CDR3 contains 15 residues. CDR3 coding DNA: TGCGCCAGCAGCGTTGGGGGACAGGGTTACCCTCCCCTCCACTTT. Translation: CASSVGGQGYPPLHF.

The chain couples TRBV11-1 to TRBJ2-5; weak D call: TRBD2 (6 bases). The V end lost 4 bases, the J end lost 5 bases, and 17 bases lay between the germline ends. This CDR3 is 15 amino acids long. Germline CDR1 is SGHAT and CDR2 is FQDESV (reference sequence). This chain's CDR3 is CASSSGTEGTETQYF. CDR3 bases: TGTGCCAGCAGCTCCGGGACGGAGGGGACGGAGACCCAGTACTTC.

This clone was observed a single time. J is TRBJ2-7 and V is TRBV29-1, with 11 bases that match TRBD2. Per germline, CDR1 SQVTM and CDR2 ANQGSEA. The CDR3 sequence is 13 residues long. J was trimmed by 6 bases and V by 4 bases; bases with no gene match: 5. CDR3 DNA sequence: TGCAGCGTTGTATGGACTAGCGGGCTCGAGCAGTACTTC. Encoded protein: CSVVWTSGLEQYF.

The V and J genes are TRBV6-5 and TRBJ2-7; 13 bases agree with TRBD2. The CDR3 length is 15 residues. V lost 6 bases, J lost 5 bases, and 7 bases stayed unmatched. Germline lookup yields CDR1 MNHEY and CDR2 SVGAGI. DNA for the CDR3: TGTGCCAGCAGATACGGACTAGCGGGAGTGAACGAGCAGTACTTC. It is translated as CASRYGLAGVNEQYF.

This sequence joins TRBV4-1 and TRBJ1-6, with D possibly TRBD1 on 6 matching bases. Trimming cost V 0 bases and J 2 bases, with 8 bases left between them. Germline V gives CDR1 MGHRA, CDR2 YSYEKL. The CDR3 spans 16 residues. The CDR3 DNA sequence: TGCGCCAGCAGCCAAGAGGACAGACCCTATAATTCACCCCTCCACTTT. Amino acid sequence: CASSQEDRPYNSPLHF.

This clone was detected a few times. The CDR3 reads CASSLGLLSPGQETQYF. The DNA of the CDR3 is TGTGCCAGCAGCTTAGGCTTGCTTTCCCCAGGGCAAGAGACCCAGTACTTC. The rearrangement joins TRBV13 to TRBJ2-5; D perhaps matches TRBD1 (5 bases). CDR3 size: 17 residues. Germline-derived CDR1 and CDR2 are PRHDT and FYEKMQ (reference sequence). V gave up 0 bases and J gave up 2 bases, with 16 bases separating them.